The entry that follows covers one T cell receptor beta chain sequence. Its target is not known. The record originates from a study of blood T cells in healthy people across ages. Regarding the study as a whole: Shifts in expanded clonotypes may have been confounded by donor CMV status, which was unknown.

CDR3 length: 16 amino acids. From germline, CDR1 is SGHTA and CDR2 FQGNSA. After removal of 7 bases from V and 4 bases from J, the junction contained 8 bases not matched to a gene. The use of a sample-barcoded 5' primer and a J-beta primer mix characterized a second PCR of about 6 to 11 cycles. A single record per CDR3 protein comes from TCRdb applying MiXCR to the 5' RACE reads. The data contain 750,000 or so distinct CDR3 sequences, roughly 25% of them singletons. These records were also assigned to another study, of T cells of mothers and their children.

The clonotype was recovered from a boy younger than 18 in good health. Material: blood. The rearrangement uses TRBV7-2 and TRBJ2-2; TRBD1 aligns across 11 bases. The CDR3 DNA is TGTGCCAGCAACCTAGGGACAGGGGGGGCCACCGGGGAGCTGTTTTTT. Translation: CASNLGTGGATGELFF.